The 3 T cell receptor beta chains below come from one sample, sequenced in a study of T-cell reconstitution after alpha-beta-depleted transplantation in children. The library targeted TCRbeta and was prepared with unique molecular identifiers. Each CDR3 protein gets one entry after TCRdb re-called the PCR reads with MiXCR. The repertoire has 65,000 to 90,000 distinct CDR3 sequences, roughly 10% of them found once; the top ten carry roughly 13%. Sample: PBMCs, taken before TCRalphabeta/CD19-depleted stem cell transplant. The receptors derive from a boy between 5 and 17 years old with acute myeloid leukemia, due to receive a stem cell transplant.

This clonotype was counted many times. The chain employs TRBV4-2 and TRBJ2-3; 9 nucleotides line up with TRBD2. CDR3 length: 16 amino acids. Germline CDR1 reads LGHNA; CDR2 reads YNFKEQ. After removal of 4 bases from V and 3 bases from J, the junction contained 8 bases not matched to a gene. CDR3 DNA sequence: TGTGCCAGCAGCCCGGCGGGAGGGTCTTCAACAGATACGCAGTATTTT. Translation gives CASSPAGGSSTDTQYF.

This clonotype was recorded many times. The chain combines TRBV20-1 with TRBJ1-1; the D gene is possibly TRBD1 (6 bases). This CDR3 has 16 amino acids. The V end lost 1 base, the J end lost 0 bases, and 15 bases lay between the germline ends. Germline V gene sequence: CDR1 DFQATT, CDR2 SNEGSKA (reference sequence). This CDR3 is CSARGGQGSLNTEAFF. The CDR3 region has the DNA TGCAGTGCTAGAGGGGGGCAGGGGTCCTTGAACACTGAAGCTTTCTTT.

A single count supports this clonotype. The rearrangement uses TRBV12-3 or TRBV12-4 and TRBJ2-3, with 7 bases identical to TRBD2. V shed 7 bases and J 1 base; nucleotides not matched to a gene: 11. The CDR3 totals 16 residues. CDR3 loop: CASISRAGFGTDTQYF. The CDR3, as DNA: TGTGCCAGCATCAGCAGAGCGGGGTTCGGCACAGATACGCAGTATTTT.